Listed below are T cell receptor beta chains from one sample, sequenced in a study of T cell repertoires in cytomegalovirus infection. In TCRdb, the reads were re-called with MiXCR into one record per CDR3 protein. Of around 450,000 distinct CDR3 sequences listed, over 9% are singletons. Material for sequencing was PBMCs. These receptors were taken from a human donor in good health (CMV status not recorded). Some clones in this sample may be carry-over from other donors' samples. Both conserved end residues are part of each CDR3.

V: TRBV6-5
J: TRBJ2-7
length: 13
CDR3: CACSYSLGYEQYF

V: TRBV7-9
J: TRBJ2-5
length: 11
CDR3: CASSKHETQYF

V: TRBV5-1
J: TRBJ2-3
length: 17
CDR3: CASSLGTSVSSTDTQYF

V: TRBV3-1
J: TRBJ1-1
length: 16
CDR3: CASSQFGGTGTTEAFF

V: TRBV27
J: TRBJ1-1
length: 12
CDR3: CASSGRANEAFF

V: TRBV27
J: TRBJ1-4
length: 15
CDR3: CASSPPDRRNEKLFF

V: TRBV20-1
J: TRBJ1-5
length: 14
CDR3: CNAPGTELNQPQHF

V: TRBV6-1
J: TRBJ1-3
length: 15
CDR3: CASSPQGFSGNTIYF

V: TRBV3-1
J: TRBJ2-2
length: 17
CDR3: CASSPQPTSRNTGELFF

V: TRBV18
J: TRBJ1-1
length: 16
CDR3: CASSPGAGVGSTEAFF

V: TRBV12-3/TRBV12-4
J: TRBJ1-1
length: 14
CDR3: CASSSTVMNTEAFF

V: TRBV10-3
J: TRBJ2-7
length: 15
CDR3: CAISGGQGGSYEQYF

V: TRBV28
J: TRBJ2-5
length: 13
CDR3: CASSLRDRETQYF

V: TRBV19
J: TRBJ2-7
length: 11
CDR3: CATATLYEQYF

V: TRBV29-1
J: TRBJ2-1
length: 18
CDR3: CSACARGAGIIAENEQFF

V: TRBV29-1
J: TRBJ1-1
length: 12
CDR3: CSVEDHPTEAFF